These T cell receptor beta chains were read from a single sample in a study of cytomegalovirus exposure and HLA in healthy donors. Produced via immunoSEQ multiplex PCR; TCRdb's table is partial and in-frame only. The sample carries around 99,000 clones, over 70% recorded once. Input material: PBMCs. The receptors derive from a man between 45 and 60 years old in good health and CMV-seropositive. The CDR3 runs from the conserved cysteine through the conserved F or W. A D gene is named only where the DNA matches it firmly. Part of the rows lack a size; the others show once, few, many or a class for expanded clones.

few,-,TRBJ1-2,TRBV7-9,TGTGCCAGCAGCTCCGGTGGGACTTTATACTACGGCTACACCTTC,CASSSGGTLYYGYTF
-,TRBD1,TRBJ2-5,TRBV30,TGTGCCTGGACTTCGACAGGGGTTCAAGAGACCCAGTACTTC,CAWTSTGVQETQYF
-,TRBD1,TRBJ2-7,TRBV29-1,TGCAGCGTCCCCGGGACAGGGTTGGTCGAGCAGTACTTC,CSVPGTGLVEQYF
few,-,TRBJ1-6,TRBV25-1,TGTGCCAGCAGCTCACAATATGGTAATTCACCCCTCCACTTT,CASSSQYGNSPLHF
-,-,TRBJ2-5,TRBV7-6,TGTGCCAGCAGCCAAAACCCCGGGACACGAGACGAGACCCAGTACTTC,CASSQNPGTRDETQYF
-,TRBD2,TRBJ2-3,TRBV2,TGTGCCAGCAGTCCGGGGGCGGGGGGGGCAGATACGCAGTATTTT,CASSPGAGGADTQYF
-,TRBD1,TRBJ1-5,TRBV10-3,TGTGCCACCACGGGACAGGGAAATCAGCCCCAGCATTTT,CATTGQGNQPQHF
-,TRBD2,TRBJ2-3,TRBV7-2,TGTGCCAGCAGCTTCGGACTAGCGGGGGGCGCAACAGATACGCAGTATTTT,CASSFGLAGGATDTQYF
-,-,TRBJ2-1,TRBV5-1,TGCGCCAGCAGCTTGGCCGGCAGGAGGGCCTACAATGAGCAGTTCTTC,CASSLAGRRAYNEQFF
-,-,TRBJ2-7,TRBV19,TGTGCCAGTAGTATAGGGGCAGGGTCGATTTACGAGCAGTACTTC,CASSIGAGSIYEQYF
-,TRBD1,TRBJ1-2,TRBV30,TGTGCCTGGAGGGGACAGGGGGCGCAGTATGGCTACCCCTTC,CAWRGQGAQYGYPF
-,TRBD1,TRBJ1-4,TRBV5-1,TGCGCCAGCAGCTTGGGACAGGGGCTAACAACTAATGAAAAACTGTTTTTT,CASSLGQGLTTNEKLFF
-,TRBD1,TRBJ1-3,TRBV28,TGTGCCAGCAGTCCCGAGGGGGCGCGGGGAAACACCATATATTTT,CASSPEGARGNTIYF
-,-,TRBJ1-2,TRBV19,TGTGCCAGTAGTACTATCTTGGTCGGGAGGGGCTACACCTTC,CASSTILVGRGYTF
-,TRBD1,TRBJ2-7,TRBV11-2,TGTGCCAGCAGCCGGACAGGGTATGAGCAGTACTTC,CASSRTGYEQYF
-,TRBD2,TRBJ2-5,TRBV5-6,TGTGCCAGCAGCTTGGGTGGACTAGCGGGGACAGAGACCCAGTACTTC,CASSLGGLAGTETQYF
-,-,TRBJ1-2,TRBV6-1,TGTGCCAGCAGTGAAGGGGGGCATAGGGGATGGGGTGGCTACACCTTC,CASSEGGHRGWGGYTF
-,-,TRBJ2-1,TRBV19,TGTGCCAGTAGCAACTACGGGTCCAACAATGAGCAGTTCTTC,CASSNYGSNNEQFF
-,TRBD2,TRBJ2-7,TRBV7-2,TGTGCCAGCAGCTTAGGGTCTAGCGGGGGGTCCGCCTACGAGCAGTACTTC,CASSLGSSGGSAYEQYF
few,TRBD1,TRBJ1-2,TRBV20-1,TGCAGTGCCGGACAGGTCCAGGGCTACACCTTC,CSAGQVQGYTF
-,TRBD2,TRBJ2-1,TRBV6-1,TGTGCCCGGGGGGATGAGCAGTTCTTC,CARGDEQFF
-,TRBD2,TRBJ2-1,TRBV5-4,TGTGCCAGCAGCGTAGGACTAGCGGGGACCTACAATGAGCAGTTCTTC,CASSVGLAGTYNEQFF
few,-,TRBJ2-3,TRBV10-3,TGTGCCATCAGCGACCAATCAGGGGTCCACAGCACAGATACGCAGTATTTT,CAISDQSGVHSTDTQYF
-,-,TRBJ2-7,TRBV28,TGTGCCAGCAAGGCAGGACTCGGCGAGCAGTACTTC,CASKAGLGEQYF
large,-,TRBJ1-4,TRBV28,TGTGCCAGCAGTTTCCAACAGAACAATGAAAAACTGTTTTTT,CASSFQQNNEKLFF
-,TRBD1,TRBJ1-5,TRBV19,TGTGCCAGTAGTACGACAGGGACCTATAGCAATCAGCCCCAGCATTTT,CASSTTGTYSNQPQHF
-,TRBD2,TRBJ2-2,TRBV4-1,TGCGCCAGCAGCCTCGGGGGGGGCACCGGGGAGCTGTTTTTT,CASSLGGGTGELFF
few,-,TRBJ2-4,TRBV7-2,TGTGCCAGCACCGACAGGGGAGGGGACATTCAGTACTTC,CASTDRGGDIQYF
-,-,TRBJ2-2,TRBV5-1,TGCGCCAGCAGCTTCAGGGGGGACACCGGGGAGCTGTTTTTT,CASSFRGDTGELFF
-,-,TRBJ2-7,TRBV4-3,TGCGCCAGCAGCCAAGTAACAGGGAATGGGGTCTACGAGCAGTACTTC,CASSQVTGNGVYEQYF
-,TRBD1,TRBJ1-1,TRBV19,TGTGCCAGTAGTGTTACAGGGGGCCGATTAGGGGCTTTCTTT,CASSVTGGRLGAFF
few,TRBD2,TRBJ2-3,TRBV5-4,TGTGCCAGCAGCTTTAAACTAGCGGGGGGCACAGATACGCAGTATTTT,CASSFKLAGGTDTQYF
-,TRBD2,TRBJ2-7,TRBV2,TGTGCCAGCAGTGCGGGAGGGCAGTACTTC,CASSAGGQYF
-,-,TRBJ1-2,TRBV7-9,TGTGCCAGCAGCTTGGGGCAGTATGGCTACACCTTC,CASSLGQYGYTF
-,-,TRBJ1-1,TRBV30,TGTGCCTGGAGTGGGCTGGCAGGGAACACTGAAGCTTTCTTT,CAWSGLAGNTEAFF
once,TRBD2,TRBJ2-3,TRBV4-3,TGCGCCAGCAGCCACTACCTTGGACTAGCGGGGGGGCCAGATACGCAGTATTTT,CASSHYLGLAGGPDTQYF
-,-,TRBJ1-5,TRBV4-3,TGCGCCAGCAGCCAAGATTGGCAGGGTGGCAATCAGCCCCAGCATTTT,CASSQDWQGGNQPQHF
-,-,TRBJ1-1,TRBV4-3,TGCGCCAGCAGCCAAGATTCAGGCATGAACACTGAAGCTTTCTTT,CASSQDSGMNTEAFF
-,TRBD1,TRBJ2-4,TRBV4-3,TGCGCCAGCAGCCAAGATGGGGGGACAGGGAGCATTCAGTACTTC,CASSQDGGTGSIQYF
-,-,TRBJ2-3,TRBV10-3,TGTGCCATCAGTGAAATCCTTACAGATACGCAGTATTTT,CAISEILTDTQYF
-,TRBD2,TRBJ2-7,TRBV25-1,TGTGCTAGCGGGGGGGGCGGCAGATTTCTCTACGAGCAGTACTTC,CASGGGGRFLYEQYF